The 23 T cell receptor beta chains presented below share a single source sample, sequenced in a study of post-analysis software for immune sequencing data. Study-level results: The five TRBV segments detected at higher frequency in patients than in controls included TRBV5-6, TRBV5-1 and TRBV20-1.

Included in the TCR beta cDNA libraries were unique molecular identifiers. MiXCR, applied by TCRdb to the PCR reads, yields one record per CDR3 protein. The sample holds about 810,000 distinct CDR3 sequences; 53% are singletons and the top ten take roughly 4.4%. These TCRs are of unknown antigen specificity. The source material was blood. The receptors stem from a girl aged 5-17 years with multiple sclerosis.

The genes are TRBV20-1 and TRBJ2-1; no definite D call. Between the trimmed V and J ends, which lost 1 base and 0 bases, there was a span of 13 bases. Germline values: CDR1 DFQATT, CDR2 SNEGSKA (reference sequence). CDR3 length: 16 residues. The DNA for the CDR3 is TGCAGTGCTAGAGTAAGAAGCAAAAGCTCCTACAATGAGCAGTTCTTC. Protein product: CSARVRSKSSYNEQFF.

This rearrangement joins TRBV15 to TRBJ2-4; 12 bases match TRBD2. The germline V gene encodes CDR1 LNHNV and CDR2 YYDKDF (reference sequence). The length of the CDR3 is 16 residues. V lost 0 bases to trimming and J lost 7 bases; unmatched junction nucleotides: 4. The CDR3: CATSREGLAGRNIQYF. CDR3 DNA sequence: TGTGCCACCAGCAGAGAAGGACTAGCGGGACGGAACATTCAGTACTTC.

J is TRBJ2-1 and V is TRBV5-5; TRBD1 matches at 12 bases. V dropped 4 bases and J dropped 6; count of bases not matched to a gene: 5. The germline V gene encodes CDR1 SGHKS and CDR2 YYEKEE (reference sequence). The CDR3 is made up of 15 amino acids. This chain's CDR3 is CASSRDRGPFNEQFF. DNA for the CDR3: TGTGCCAGCAGCCGGGACAGGGGGCCCTTCAATGAGCAGTTCTTC.

This chain joins TRBV11-2 and TRBJ2-5; 12 bases agree with TRBD2. The DNA matches TRBJ2-7 better at its end, which makes the J call doubtful. Germline lookup yields CDR1 SGHAT and CDR2 FQNNGV. This CDR3 has 16 amino acids. The CDR3 sequence: CASSSLGTSGRHEQYF. The CDR3, as DNA: TGTGCCAGCAGCTCCCTAGGTACTAGCGGGAGGCACGAGCAGTACTTC.

CDR3 sequence reads: CASSRPESDPYNEQFF. CDR3 DNA: TGTGCCAGCAGCCGCCCCGAATCGGATCCCTACAATGAGCAGTTCTTC. The chain recombines TRBV7-8 with TRBJ2-1; D is uncertain. The CDR3 extends over 16 amino acids. The germline V gene has CDR1 SGHVS and CDR2 FQNEAQ. The germline V and J ends were trimmed by 5 bases and 2 bases, with 16 bases remaining between them.

CDR3 bases: TGTGCCAGTAGCCAATTGGGGCAGCCCCAGCATTTT. Its translation: CASSQLGQPQHF. The chain couples TRBV19 to TRBJ1-5; no firm D call. The CDR3 is 12 amino acids. CDR1 is LNHDA, CDR2 SQIVND, per germline (reference sequence). The V end was cut by 6 bases, the J end by 7 bases, with 10 bases between. Complete variable domain (other parts from reference TRBV19 and TRBJ1-5): DGGITQSPKYLFRKEGQNVTLSCEQNLNHDAMYWYRQDPGQGLRLIYYSQIVNDFQKGDIAEGYSVSREKKESFPLTVTSAQKNPTAFYLCASSQLGQPQHFGDGTRLSIL.

The chain is built from TRBV6-6 and TRBJ2-1, with D tentatively TRBD2 (6 bases). The CDR3 is made up of 13 amino acids. With 7 bases removed from V and 7 bases from J, the gap between germline ends came to 14 bases. Germline loops: CDR1 MNHNY, CDR2 SVGAGI (reference sequence). Written as DNA, the CDR3 is TGTGCCAGCAAGGACCGGGGGATTAATGAGCAGTTCTTC. It yields the protein CASKDRGINEQFF.

This chain uses TRBV3-1 with TRBJ1-5; weak D call: TRBD1 (6 bases). CDR1 and CDR2 (germline): LGHDT, YNNKEL (reference sequence). CDR3 length equals 15 residues. V lost 2 bases to trimming and J lost 5 bases, with 13 bases between them. The CDR3 sequence is CASSQTPGADQPQHF. The CDR3, as DNA: TGTGCCAGCAGCCAAACCCCAGGGGCCGATCAGCCCCAGCATTTT.

The chain recombines TRBV9 with TRBJ2-7, with 7 bases matching TRBD1. Per germline, CDR1 SGDLS and CDR2 YYNGEE. The V gene end was trimmed by 3 bases and the J gene end by 6 bases; junction bases not matched to a gene: 6. This CDR3 has 13 amino acids. The CDR3 DNA reads as TGTGCCAGCAGCGGACAGGGTTCGGGCGAGCAGTACTTC. This gives the protein CASSGQGSGEQYF.

This clonotype has just a few counts. Here the CDR3 DNA reads TGTGCCAGCAGCCCAGGAGAGCGATTGGGCTATGGCTACACCTTC. Amino acids: CASSPGERLGYGYTF. The chain has TRBV11-2 and TRBJ1-2; D ambiguous. Trimming removed 5 bases at V and 4 bases at J, with 17 bases between. This CDR3 comprises 15 residues. In germline, CDR1 is SGHAT, CDR2 FQNNGV.

V is TRBV7-9 and J is TRBJ2-5, with D maybe TRBD1 (6 bases). The DNA end lines up better with TRBJ2-7; the J call may be wrong. The CDR3 contains 15 residues. The germline V gene has CDR1 SEHNR and CDR2 FQNEAQ (reference sequence). The CDR3 reads CASSPGVIISYEQYF. The DNA for the CDR3 is TGTGCCAGCAGCCCAGGGGTCATCATCTCCTACGAGCAGTACTTC.

The J gene is TRBJ2-4, the V gene TRBV15; the D is unclear. V lost 5 bases to trimming and J lost 8 bases, with 16 bases between them. The CDR3 loop spans 14 amino acids. The germline gives CDR1 LNHNV, CDR2 YYDKDF (reference sequence). The CDR3 coding sequence is TGTGCCACCAGCTCCTCGACTGCGAGCTACATTCAGTACTTC. Translated, it gives CATSSSTASYIQYF.

V is TRBV7-2 and J is TRBJ1-1; 9 bases line up with TRBD1. V dropped 5 bases and J dropped 1; count of bases not matched to a gene: 11. Germline values: CDR1 SGHTA, CDR2 FQGNSA. This CDR3 has 17 residues. CDR3 nucleotide sequence: TGTGCCAGCAGCGCCCGTCCCGGGACAGGGAGGAACACTGAAGCTTTCTTT. It yields the protein CASSARPGTGRNTEAFF.

The genes are TRBV6-5 and TRBJ2-7; the match to TRBD1 covers 9 bases. CDR3 length equals 16 residues. Per germline, CDR1 MNHEY and CDR2 SVGAGI. The V and J ends lost 3 bases and 3 bases, in that order; junction bases with no gene match: 9. CDR3 coding DNA: TGTGCCAGCAGTTATTTAAGGACAGGGGACGTCTACGAGCAGTACTTC. This encodes CASSYLRTGDVYEQYF.

Regarding this clonotype: Germline and junction disagree at one end, which may indicate a read error. This chain links TRBV20-1 with TRBJ2-6, with a possible D match to TRBD1 (5 bases). This CDR3 contains 15 residues. Germline CDR1 is DFQATT and CDR2 is SNEGSKA (reference sequence). CDR3 amino acids: CSATPDGSGANVPTF. The CDR3, as DNA: TGCAGTGCTACCCCAGATGGCTCTGGGGCCAACGTCCCGACTTTC.

This clonotype has just a few counts. The chain has TRBV4-1 and TRBJ1-4; D may be TRBD1 (5 bases). Germline CDR1 and CDR2: MGHRA and YSYEKL. The CDR3 extends over 15 amino acids. The V end was cut by 3 bases, the J end by 3 bases, with 11 bases between. The CDR3 nucleotides are TGCGCCAGCAGCCAGGGGTTGACAGCTAATGAAAAACTGTTTTTT. Its translation is CASSQGLTANEKLFF.

This clonotype was seen only a few times. J is TRBJ2-3 and V is TRBV14; 7 bases fit TRBD2. Per the germline V gene, CDR1 is SGHDN and CDR2 is FVKESK. The length of the CDR3 is 15 residues. V gave up 0 bases and J gave up 1 base; unmatched junction bases: 1. CDR3 DNA: TGTGCCAGCAGCCAAGATCTAGCGGGCACAGATACGCAGTATTTT. This gives the protein CASSQDLAGTDTQYF.

This clonotype was counted a single time. The genes are TRBV30 and TRBJ1-1; D remains ambiguous. The CDR3 covers 15 residues. CDR1 and CDR2 (germline): GTSNPN, SVGIG (reference sequence). Trimming left V 0 bases short and J 1 base short, with 12 bases between. Here the CDR3 reads CAWSVQLITNTEAFF. In DNA, the CDR3 is TGTGCCTGGAGTGTACAACTGATCACGAACACTGAAGCTTTCTTT. The full variable domain, its missing parts supplied by reference TRBV30 and TRBJ1-1, is SQTIHQWPATLVQPVGSPLSLECTVEGTSNPNLYWYRQAAGRGLQLLFYSVGIGQISSEVPQNLSASRPQDRQFILSSKKLLLSDSGFYLCAWSVQLITNTEAFFGQGTRLTVV.

This chain links TRBV27 with TRBJ2-7, with unresolved D. Germline-derived CDR1 and CDR2 are MNHEY and SMNVEV (reference sequence). Trimming cost V 0 bases and J 0 bases, with 9 bases left between them. This CDR3 is built from 15 residues. CDR3 sequence reads: CASSLSWQISYEQYF. In DNA form, the CDR3 reads TGTGCCAGCAGTTTATCATGGCAGATCTCCTACGAGCAGTACTTC.

This clonotype was counted a few times. This sequence joins TRBV7-3 and TRBJ2-7, with D possibly matching TRBD2 (6 bases). The CDR3 length is 15 residues. Trimming removed 0 bases from V and 2 bases from J, with 11 bases in between. Germline V gene sequence: CDR1 SGHTA, CDR2 FQGTGA. Here the CDR3 reads CASSLTGGSTYEQYF. CDR3 coding DNA: TGTGCCAGCAGCTTAACGGGGGGATCGACCTACGAGCAGTACTTC.

This chain links TRBV2 with TRBJ2-2; D uncertain. The CDR3 totals 15 residues. V shed 3 bases and J shed 1 base, with 9 bases lying between them. CDR1 is SNHLY, CDR2 FYNNEI, per germline. As DNA, the CDR3 is TGTGCCAGCAGTGAGCTGACTCAGAACACCGGGGAGCTGTTTTTT. It yields the protein CASSELTQNTGELFF.

V usage is TRBV2 and J usage is TRBJ1-4; possible D gene TRBD1, 5 bases. CDR3 size: 14 residues. CDR1 is SNHLY and CDR2 is FYNNEI in the germline V gene. Trimming removed 3 bases at V and 7 bases at J, with 12 bases between. The chain's CDR3 is CASSDQGVGEKLFF. The CDR3 DNA reads TGTGCCAGCAGTGATCAGGGAGTTGGTGAAAAACTGTTTTTT.

This chain connects TRBV6-1 to TRBJ1-5, with 7 bases identical to TRBD1. The CDR3 totals 14 residues. V lost 2 bases and J lost 7; bases outside the gene matches: 5. Germline CDR1 reads MNHNS; CDR2 reads SASEGT. CDR3 residues: CASSERNRGQPQHF. The CDR3 nucleotides read TGTGCCAGCAGTGAACGGAACAGGGGACAGCCCCAGCATTTT.